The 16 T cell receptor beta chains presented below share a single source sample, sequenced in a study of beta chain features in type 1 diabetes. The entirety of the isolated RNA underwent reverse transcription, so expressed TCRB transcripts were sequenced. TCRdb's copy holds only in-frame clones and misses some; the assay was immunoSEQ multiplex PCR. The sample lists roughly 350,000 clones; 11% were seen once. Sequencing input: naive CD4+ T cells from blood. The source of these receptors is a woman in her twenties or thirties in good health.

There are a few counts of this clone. This chain's CDR3 is CASSHGGSSYNEQFF. The DNA for the CDR3 is TGTGCCAGCAGTCACGGGGGAAGCTCCTACAATGAGCAGTTCTTC. The V call is TRBV28, the J call TRBJ2-1; possibly TRBD2 for D (6 bases). V lost 5 bases, J lost 0 bases, and 11 bases lay in between. Germline values: CDR1 MDHEN, CDR2 SYDVKM. The CDR3 spans 15 residues.

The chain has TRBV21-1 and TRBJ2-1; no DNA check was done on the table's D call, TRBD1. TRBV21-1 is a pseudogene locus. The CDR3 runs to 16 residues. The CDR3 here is CASSASGTGTYNEQFF. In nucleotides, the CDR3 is TGTGCCAGCAGCGCGTCCGGGACAGGAACCTACAATGAGCAGTTCTTC.

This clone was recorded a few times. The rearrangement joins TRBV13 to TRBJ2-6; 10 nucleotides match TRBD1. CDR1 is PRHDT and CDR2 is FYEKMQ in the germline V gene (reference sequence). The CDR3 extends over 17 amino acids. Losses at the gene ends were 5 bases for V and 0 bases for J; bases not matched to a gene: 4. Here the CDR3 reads CASSEGTGASGANVLTF. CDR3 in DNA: TGTGCCAGCAGCGAAGGGACAGGGGCCTCTGGGGCCAACGTCCTGACTTTC.

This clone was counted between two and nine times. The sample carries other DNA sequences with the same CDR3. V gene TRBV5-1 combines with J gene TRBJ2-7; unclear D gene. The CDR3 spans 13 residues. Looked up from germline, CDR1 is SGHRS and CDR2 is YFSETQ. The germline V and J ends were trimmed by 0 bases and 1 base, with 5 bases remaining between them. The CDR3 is CASSLEASYEQYF. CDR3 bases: TGCGCCAGCAGCTTGGAAGCGTCCTACGAGCAGTACTTC.

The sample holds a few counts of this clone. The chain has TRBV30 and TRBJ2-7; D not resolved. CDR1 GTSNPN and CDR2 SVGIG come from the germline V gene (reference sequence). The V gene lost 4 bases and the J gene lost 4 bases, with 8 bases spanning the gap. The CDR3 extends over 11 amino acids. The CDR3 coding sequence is TGTGCCTGGATTACAGCTTACGAGCAGTACTTC. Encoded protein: CAWITAYEQYF. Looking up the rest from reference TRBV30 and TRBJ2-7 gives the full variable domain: SQTIHQWPATLVQPVGSPLSLECTVEGTSNPNLYWYRQAAGRGLQLLFYSVGIGQISSEVPQNLSASRPQDRQFILSSKKLLLSDSGFYLCAWITAYEQYFGPGTRLTVT.

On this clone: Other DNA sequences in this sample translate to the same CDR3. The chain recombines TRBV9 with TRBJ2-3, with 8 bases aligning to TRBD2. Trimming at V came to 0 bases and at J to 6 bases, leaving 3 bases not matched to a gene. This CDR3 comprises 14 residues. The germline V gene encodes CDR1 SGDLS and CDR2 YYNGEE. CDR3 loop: CASSVAGGPDTQYF. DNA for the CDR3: TGTGCCAGCAGCGTAGCGGGAGGGCCGGATACGCAGTATTTT.

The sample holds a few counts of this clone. The DNA of the CDR3 is TGTGCCAGCAGCAGACCGGGACTAGCGGGAGGTAAAGCCAAAAACATTCAGTACTTC. As protein: CASSRPGLAGGKAKNIQYF. The rearrangement links TRBV7-2 to TRBJ2-4; 15 positions agree with TRBD2. CDR3 length: 19 amino acids. The J segment lost 0 bases and the V segment lost 5 bases, leaving 8 bases of the junction unmatched. CDR1 and CDR2 (germline): SGHTA, FQGNSA.

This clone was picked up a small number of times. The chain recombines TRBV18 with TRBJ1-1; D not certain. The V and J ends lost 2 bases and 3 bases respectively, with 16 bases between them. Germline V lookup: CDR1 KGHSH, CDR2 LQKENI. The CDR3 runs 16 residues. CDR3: CASSPKSGKEDTEAFF. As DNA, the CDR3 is TGTGCCAGCTCACCAAAATCCGGGAAGGAGGACACTGAAGCTTTCTTT.

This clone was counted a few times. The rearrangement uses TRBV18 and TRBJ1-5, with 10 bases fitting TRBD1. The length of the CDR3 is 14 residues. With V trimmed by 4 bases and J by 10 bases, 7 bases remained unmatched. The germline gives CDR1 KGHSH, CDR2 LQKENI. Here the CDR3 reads CASSHDRGLVPQHF. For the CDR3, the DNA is TGTGCCAGCTCACACGACAGGGGGCTCGTACCCCAGCATTTT.

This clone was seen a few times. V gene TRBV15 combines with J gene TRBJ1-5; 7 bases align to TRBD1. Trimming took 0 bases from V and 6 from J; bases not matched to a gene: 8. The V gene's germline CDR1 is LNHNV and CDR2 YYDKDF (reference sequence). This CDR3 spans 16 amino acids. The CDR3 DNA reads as TGTGCCACCAGCAGAGATATAGGGGGCCTCGGTCAGCCCCAGCATTTT. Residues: CATSRDIGGLGQPQHF.

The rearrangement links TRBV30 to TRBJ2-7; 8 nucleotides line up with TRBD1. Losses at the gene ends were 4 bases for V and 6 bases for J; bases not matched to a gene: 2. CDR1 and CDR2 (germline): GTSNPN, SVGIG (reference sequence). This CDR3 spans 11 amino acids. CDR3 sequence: CAWKTGVEQYF. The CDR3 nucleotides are TGTGCCTGGAAGACAGGGGTCGAGCAGTACTTC. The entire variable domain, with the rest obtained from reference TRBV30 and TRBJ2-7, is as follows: SQTIHQWPATLVQPVGSPLSLECTVEGTSNPNLYWYRQAAGRGLQLLFYSVGIGQISSEVPQNLSASRPQDRQFILSSKKLLLSDSGFYLCAWKTGVEQYFGPGTRLTVT.

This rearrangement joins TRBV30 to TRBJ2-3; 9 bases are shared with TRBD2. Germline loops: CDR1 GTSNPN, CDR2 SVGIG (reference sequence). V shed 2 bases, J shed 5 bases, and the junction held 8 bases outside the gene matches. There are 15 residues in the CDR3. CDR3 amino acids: CAWSLSAGGRDTQYF. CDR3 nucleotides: TGTGCCTGGAGTCTATCTGCGGGAGGGCGAGATACGCAGTATTTT.

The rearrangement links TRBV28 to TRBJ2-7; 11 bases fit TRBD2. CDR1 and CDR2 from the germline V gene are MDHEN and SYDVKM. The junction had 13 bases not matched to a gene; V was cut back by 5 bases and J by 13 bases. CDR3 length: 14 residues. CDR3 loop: CASSETSGDLGGYF. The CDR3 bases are TGTGCCAGCAGTGAGACTAGCGGGGACCTGGGGGGATACTTC.

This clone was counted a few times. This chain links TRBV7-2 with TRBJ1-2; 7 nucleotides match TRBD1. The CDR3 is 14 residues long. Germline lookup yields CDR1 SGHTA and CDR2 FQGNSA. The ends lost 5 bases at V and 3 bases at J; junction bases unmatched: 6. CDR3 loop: CASSTQQGHYGYTF. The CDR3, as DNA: TGTGCCAGCAGCACCCAACAGGGGCACTATGGCTACACCTTC.

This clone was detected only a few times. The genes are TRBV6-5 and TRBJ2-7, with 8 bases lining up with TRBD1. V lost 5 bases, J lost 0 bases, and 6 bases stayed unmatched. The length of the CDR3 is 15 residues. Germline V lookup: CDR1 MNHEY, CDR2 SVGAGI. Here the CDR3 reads CASSHRGTTSYEQYF. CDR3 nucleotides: TGTGCCAGCAGTCACAGGGGGACCACCTCCTACGAGCAGTACTTC.

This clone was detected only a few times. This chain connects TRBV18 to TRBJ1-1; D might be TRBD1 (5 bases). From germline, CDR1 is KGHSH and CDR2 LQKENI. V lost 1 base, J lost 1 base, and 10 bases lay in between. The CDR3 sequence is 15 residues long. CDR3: CASSPQGGENTEAFF. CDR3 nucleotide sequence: TGTGCCAGCTCACCACAGGGAGGGGAGAACACTGAAGCTTTCTTT. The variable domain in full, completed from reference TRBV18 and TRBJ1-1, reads NAGVMQNPRHLVRRRGQEARLRCSPMKGHSHVYWYRQLPEEGLKFMVYLQKENIIDESGMPKERFSAEFPKEGPSILRIQQVVRGDSAAYFCASSPQGGENTEAFFGQGTRLTVV.